This T cell receptor beta chain was recorded in a study of Graves' ophthalmopathy and Graves' hyperthyroidism. Study details: Peripheral blood samples were taken at initial diagnosis, before any treatment.

Amplified TCR beta CDR3 regions were obtained using RNA transcripts as template. The authors performed first-round RT-PCR with HTBI primers and then a second-round multiplex PCR. TCRdb reprocessed the multiplex PCR reads via MiXCR and lists one record per CDR3 protein. The sample yields about 380,000 distinct CDR3 sequences, 15% seen once. Exclusion criteria comprised other autoimmune diseases, uncontrolled infections, pregnancy or lactation in patients. The sample taken for sequencing was peripheral blood. The receptor's source is a woman under 30 with stable Graves' hyperthyroidism.

The DNA of the CDR3 is TGTGCCAGCAGTTCGGGACAAAAAGAAGCTTTCTTT. Protein: CASSSGQKEAFF. The chain combines TRBV12-3 or TRBV12-4 with TRBJ1-1; possible D gene TRBD1, 6 bases. V lost 4 bases, J lost 8 bases, and 11 bases lay in between. The CDR3 has 12 amino acids.